The 30 T cell receptor beta chains reported below all come from one sample, sequenced in a study of blood T cell repertoires in COVID-19. Produced via immunoSEQ multiplex PCR; TCRdb's table is partial and in-frame only. This table has 300,000 to 400,000 clones, 80% to 90% appearing once. Sequencing input: PBMCs or T cells enriched from blood (not recorded which). Source of these receptors: a man aged 25 to 40 who had recovered from COVID-19.

J is TRBJ2-7 and V is TRBV16, with D perhaps TRBD1 (5 bases). The germline CDR1 and CDR2 sequences are KGHSY and FQNENV. The CDR3 sequence is 15 residues long. V lost 0 bases and J 2 bases, leaving 11 bases between the germline ends. This CDR3 is CASSQSGSGPYEQYF. In nucleotides, the CDR3 is TGTGCCAGCAGCCAATCGGGGTCAGGGCCCTACGAGCAGTACTTC.

The V and J genes are TRBV18 and TRBJ1-5; TRBD1 matches 7 bases. Germline assignment: CDR1 KGHSH and CDR2 LQKENI. The length of the CDR3 is 16 residues. J gave up 2 bases and V 1 base, and 5 bases lay outside the gene matches. The CDR3 reads CASSPQQGLGNQPQHF. The CDR3 DNA sequence: TGTGCCAGCTCACCACAACAGGGGCTGGGCAATCAGCCCCAGCATTTT.

The chain uses TRBV19 and TRBJ2-7, with 10 bases fitting TRBD2. CDR3 size: 14 residues. The germline V gene encodes CDR1 LNHDA and CDR2 SQIVND (reference sequence). V lost 5 bases and J lost 6; bases outside the gene matches: 7. The CDR3 bases are TGTGCCAGTAGTCTCCCCGGACTAGCGGCCGAGCAGTACTTC. This codes for CASSLPGLAAEQYF.

This clone has a single count. The V gene is TRBV19, the J gene TRBJ1-4; D unresolved. Germline CDR1 reads LNHDA; CDR2 reads SQIVND (reference sequence). CDR3 length equals 16 residues. Trimming cost V 3 bases and J 8 bases, with 19 bases left between them. CDR3 region: CASSISSRRSFEKLFF. The DNA for the CDR3 is TGTGCCAGTAGTATTTCGTCTAGGAGGTCGTTCGAAAAACTGTTTTTT.

V is TRBV3-1 (or the pseudogene TRBV3-2) and J is TRBJ2-7, with TRBD1 matching 10 bases. CDR1 is LGHDT, CDR2 YNNKEL, per germline (reference sequence). With V trimmed by 1 base and J by 5 bases, 8 bases remained unmatched. The CDR3 covers 16 residues. The chain's CDR3 is CASSQGWDRGGNEQYF. CDR3 in DNA: TGTGCCAGCAGCCAAGGCTGGGACAGGGGAGGGAACGAGCAGTACTTC.

J is TRBJ2-5 and V is TRBV5-1; TRBD1 is a possible D gene (5 bases). Germline V gene data show CDR1 as SGHRS and CDR2 as YFSETQ. Trimming removed 0 bases from V and 5 bases from J, with 11 bases in between. This CDR3 contains 14 residues. CDR3 sequence: CASSLAKGVETQYF. In nucleotides, the CDR3 is TGCGCCAGCAGCTTGGCCAAAGGGGTGGAGACCCAGTACTTC.

The chain carries TRBV5-4 and TRBJ2-7; D might be TRBD2 (6 bases). V was cut by 2 bases and J by 1 base, with 10 bases left in between. The CDR3 has 14 amino acids. Germline lookup yields CDR1 SGHNT and CDR2 YYREEE (reference sequence). Here the CDR3 reads CASSLMRGSYEQYF. In DNA form, the CDR3 reads TGTGCCAGCAGCTTAATGCGGGGTTCCTACGAGCAGTACTTC.

This clone turned up a few times. This chain joins TRBV5-4 and TRBJ1-1; TRBD1 might be the D (6 bases). V was cut by 0 bases and J by 5 bases, with 17 bases left in between. The CDR3 loop spans 16 amino acids. CDR1 and CDR2 (germline): SGHNT, YYREEE (reference sequence). The CDR3 reads CASSLDIQGRGTEAFF. In DNA, the CDR3 is TGTGCCAGCAGCTTGGATATTCAGGGGAGAGGGACTGAAGCTTTCTTT.

The V call is TRBV18, the J call TRBJ2-1, with 7 bases fitting TRBD2. The CDR3 contains 14 residues. Germline V CDR1 and CDR2: KGHSH, LQKENI. Losses at the gene ends were 8 bases for V and 8 bases for J; bases not matched to a gene: 12. The CDR3 nucleotides read TGTGCCAGCACGCCCGGGGGGAGTAGGGATGAGCAGTTCTTC. Residues: CASTPGGSRDEQFF.

This chain links TRBV6-2 or TRBV6-3 with TRBJ1-5, with 11 nucleotides matching TRBD1. J lost 1 base, V lost 4 bases, and 15 bases had no gene match. CDR1 is MNHEY and CDR2 is SVGEGT in the germline V gene. The CDR3 runs 20 residues. Here the CDR3 DNA reads TGTGCCAGCAGTTGGAAAAGGGACAGGGGGACGGTAATAAGCAATCAGCCCCAGCATTTT. Translation gives CASSWKRDRGTVISNQPQHF.

The rearrangement joins TRBV4-2 to TRBJ1-1; D gene unclear. CDR3 length equals 13 residues. With 1 base removed from V and 10 bases from J, the gap between germline ends came to 13 bases. CDR1 is LGHNA, CDR2 YNFKEQ, per germline. The CDR3 nucleotides read TGTGCCAGCAGCCAAGCTAGACCCGACGTAGCTTTCTTT. Protein sequence: CASSQARPDVAFF.

CDR3 sequence: CASSSRQLSSGNTIYF. In DNA, the CDR3 is TGTGCCAGCAGTTCCCGACAGCTCTCTTCTGGAAACACCATATATTTT. The rearrangement joins TRBV6-5 to TRBJ1-3, with a tentative D call TRBD1 (5 bases). The CDR3 covers 16 residues. The V gene's germline CDR1 is MNHEY and CDR2 SVGAGI. Trimming pared 4 bases from V and 1 base from J, leaving 14 bases between.

V is TRBV7-9 and J is TRBJ2-5, with 9 bases that match TRBD1. The germline V gene has CDR1 SEHNR and CDR2 FQNEAQ (reference sequence). The CDR3 has 15 amino acids. The V segment lost 5 bases and the J segment 7 bases; nucleotides outside the gene matches: 11. This chain's CDR3 is CASSGTGQGLWTQYF. The CDR3 DNA follows: TGTGCCAGCAGCGGGACGGGACAGGGATTGTGGACCCAGTACTTC.

J is TRBJ1-5 and V is TRBV10-3; TRBD1 matches 10 bases. V lost 0 bases and J lost 7; bases outside the gene matches: 6. This CDR3 spans 16 amino acids. Per the germline V gene, CDR1 is ENHRY and CDR2 is SYGVKD. CDR3 in amino acids: CAISESGTGVKQPQHF. The CDR3 coding sequence is TGTGCCATCAGTGAGTCGGGGACAGGGGTTAAACAGCCCCAGCATTTT.

The gene calls are TRBV6-5 and TRBJ1-1; 12 bases are shared with TRBD1. CDR1 and CDR2 (germline): MNHEY, SVGAGI. Losses at the gene ends were 5 bases for V and 5 bases for J; bases not matched to a gene: 6. The CDR3 has 15 amino acids. Written as DNA, the CDR3 is TGTGCCAGCAGTCGGGACAGGGGGCAAAGGACTGAAGCTTTCTTT. It specifies CASSRDRGQRTEAFF.

The V gene is TRBV6-4, the J gene TRBJ2-1; 15 nucleotides line up with TRBD2. CDR1 is MRHNA, CDR2 SNTAGT, per germline. Trimming removed 3 bases from V and 1 base from J; junction bases left unmatched: 7. CDR3 length: 19 amino acids. The CDR3 is CASSDSGLAGGRSYNEQFF. Written as DNA, the CDR3 is TGTGCCAGCAGTGATTCGGGACTAGCGGGGGGTCGTTCCTACAATGAGCAGTTCTTC.

The rearrangement joins TRBV28 to TRBJ2-3, with 10 bases lining up with TRBD1. V gave up 6 bases and J gave up 7 bases; unmatched junction bases: 10. CDR3 size: 15 residues. The germline CDR1 and CDR2 sequences are MDHEN and SYDVKM. The CDR3, as DNA: TGTGCCAGCAGCCCAAGGACAGGGGGTCTAAATACGCAGTATTTT. It is translated as CASSPRTGGLNTQYF.

The V call is TRBV12-3 or TRBV12-4, the J call TRBJ2-7; D is ambiguous. Deletions cut 3 bases from V and 2 bases from J, with 5 bases between. The CDR3 length is 12 residues. CDR3 in DNA: TGTGCCAGCAGTTTTACGGCCTACGAGCAGTACTTC. Protein product: CASSFTAYEQYF.

The chain's CDR3 is CASSSGVRSPLHF. CDR3 DNA: TGTGCCAGCAGTTCAGGGGTTCGTTCACCCCTCCACTTT. The chain joins TRBV2 to TRBJ1-6, with D perhaps matching TRBD1 (6 bases). The ends were cut back, 5 bases at V and 9 bases at J, with 11 bases in the middle. The CDR3 covers 13 residues. The germline gives CDR1 SNHLY, CDR2 FYNNEI.

The chain joins TRBV7-2 to TRBJ1-3, with D maybe TRBD1 (6 bases). Germline CDR1 SGHTA, CDR2 FQGNSA. V lost 4 bases to trimming and J lost 4 bases, with 17 bases between them. The CDR3 is 16 residues long. The CDR3 protein is CASSSQVGGPGNTIYF. CDR3 nucleotides: TGTGCCAGCAGCTCGCAGGTGGGGGGGCCAGGAAACACCATATATTTT. The variable domain in full, with the rest retrieved from reference TRBV7-2 and TRBJ1-3, is GAGVSQSPSNKVTEKGKDVELRCDPISGHTALYWYRQSLGQGLEFLIYFQGNSAPDKSGLPSDRFSAERTGGSVSTLTIQRTQQEDSAVYLCASSSQVGGPGNTIYFGEGSWLTVV.

The V call is TRBV19, the J call TRBJ1-5, with 8 bases lining up with TRBD1. The CDR3 covers 16 residues. After removal of 5 bases from V and 4 bases from J, the junction contained 10 bases not matched to a gene. In germline, CDR1 is LNHDA, CDR2 SQIVND (reference sequence). The CDR3 sequence is CASSAHTGGGNQPQHF. The DNA of the CDR3 is TGTGCCAGTAGTGCTCACACAGGGGGGGGAAATCAGCCCCAGCATTTT. Looking up the rest from reference TRBV19 and TRBJ1-5 gives the full variable domain: DGGITQSPKYLFRKEGQNVTLSCEQNLNHDAMYWYRQDPGQGLRLIYYSQIVNDFQKGDIAEGYSVSREKKESFPLTVTSAQKNPTAFYLCASSAHTGGGNQPQHFGDGTRLSIL.

The genes are TRBV11-3 and TRBJ2-7, with 7 bases lining up with TRBD1. V trimming: 5 bases; J trimming: 7 bases; junction bases outside the gene matches: 5. CDR3 length equals 12 residues. Germline values: CDR1 SGHNT, CDR2 YENEEA. CDR3 sequence (DNA): TGTGCCAGCAGCCAAGGGGGCGGTGAGCAGTACTTC. This encodes CASSQGGGEQYF.

The chain uses TRBV5-1 and TRBJ2-1, with TRBD2 identical over 12 bases. Germline CDR1 reads SGHRS; CDR2 reads YFSETQ. The V gene end was trimmed by 0 bases and the J gene end by 12 bases; junction bases not matched to a gene: 7. The CDR3 is 15 residues long. In DNA, the CDR3 is TGCGCCAGCAGCTTGGGGACTAGCGGGATAGCTCGGCAGTTCTTC. It specifies CASSLGTSGIARQFF. Using reference TRBV5-1 and TRBJ2-1 for the parts outside the CDR3, the full variable domain is KAGVTQTPRYLIKTRGQQVTLSCSPISGHRSVSWYQQTPGQGLQFLFEYFSETQRNKGNFPGRFSGRQFSNSRSEMNVSTLELGDSALYLCASSLGTSGIARQFFGPGTRLTVL.

V usage is TRBV7-9 and J usage is TRBJ1-6; no firm D call. Per the germline V gene, CDR1 is SEHNR and CDR2 is FQNEAQ (reference sequence). Trimming removed 1 base from V and 6 bases from J, with 10 bases in between. This CDR3 is built from 15 residues. The CDR3, as DNA: TGTGCCAGCAGCTTAGAAGGAGGCCGTAATTCACCCCTCCACTTT. Translation: CASSLEGGRNSPLHF.

The chain links TRBV10-1 to TRBJ2-5; no clear D gene. The ends were cut back, 6 bases at V and 5 bases at J, with 16 bases in the middle. The CDR3 consists of 14 residues. Germline assignment: CDR1 WNHNN and CDR2 SYGVQD (reference sequence). The CDR3 protein is CASSPNPSLETQYF. The CDR3 coding sequence is TGCGCCAGCAGCCCCAATCCAAGCCTGGAGACCCAGTACTTC.

In this sample, this clone turned up once. The rearrangement uses TRBV29-1 and TRBJ2-5, with 7 bases fitting TRBD1. This CDR3 is 13 amino acids long. In germline, CDR1 is SQVTM, CDR2 ANQGSEA. Trimming took 6 bases from V and 5 from J; bases not matched to a gene: 9. The CDR3 spells CSVPQGSGETQYF. CDR3 sequence (DNA): TGCAGCGTACCACAGGGGTCCGGGGAGACCCAGTACTTC.

This clone was observed a single time. The chain joins TRBV2 to TRBJ1-3; 7 bases match TRBD1. V dropped 7 bases and J dropped 3; count of bases not matched to a gene: 6. CDR1 is SNHLY and CDR2 is FYNNEI in the germline V gene. CDR3 length equals 14 residues. This CDR3 reads CASKTGVFGNTIYF. CDR3 nucleotides: TGTGCCAGCAAAACAGGGGTTTTTGGAAACACCATATATTTT.

The chain recombines TRBV15 with TRBJ1-4; 7 bases are a match to TRBD1. The CDR3 covers 16 residues. V dropped 2 bases and J dropped 3; count of bases not matched to a gene: 6. Germline-derived CDR1 and CDR2 are LNHNV and YYDKDF (reference sequence). The CDR3 DNA is TGTGCCACCAGCAGATCCCCCGGGACAGCTAATGAAAAACTGTTTTTT. Protein product: CATSRSPGTANEKLFF.

The V gene is TRBV5-4, the J gene TRBJ2-1, with 11 positions matching TRBD2. The V gene end was trimmed by 0 bases and the J gene end by 8 bases; junction bases not matched to a gene: 4. Germline V gives CDR1 SGHNT, CDR2 YYREEE (reference sequence). The CDR3 has 15 amino acids. The CDR3 DNA is TGTGCCAGCAGCTTGGTAGCGGGGGGGCCGGATGAGCAGTTCTTC. Protein product: CASSLVAGGPDEQFF.

Regarding this clone: Within the sample, other DNA sequences also encode this same CDR3. The V and J genes are TRBV28 and TRBJ2-5; 9 bases agree with TRBD1. The CDR3 loop spans 14 amino acids. Germline CDR1 is MDHEN and CDR2 is SYDVKM. Trimming removed 4 bases from V and 3 bases from J; junction bases left unmatched: 3. CDR3 sequence reads: CASSSRQGEETQYF. In DNA form, the CDR3 reads TGTGCCAGCAGTTCGAGACAGGGGGAAGAGACCCAGTACTTC. The variable domain in full, completed from reference TRBV28 and TRBJ2-5, reads DVKVTQSSRYLVKRTGEKVFLECVQDMDHENMFWYRQDPGLGLRLIYFSYDVKMKEKGDIPEGYSVSREKKERFSLILESASTNQTSMYLCASSSRQGEETQYFGPGTRLLVL.